The sequence of this T cell receptor (beta chain) was determined in a study of cytomegalovirus exposure and HLA in healthy donors. Study overall: As an earlier analysis found, 150 million to 200 million T cells yielded about 120 million unique TCR beta sequences.

V trimming: 6 bases; J trimming: 5 bases; junction bases outside the gene matches: 6. Per germline, CDR1 MNHEY and CDR2 SMNVEV (reference sequence). The CDR3 runs to 15 residues. The PCR contained 60 Vbeta and 13 Jbeta primers. Profiling relied on immunoSEQ multiplex PCR, and the TCRdb table lists in-frame clones only, not all of them. This sample has more than 95,000 clones, with 80% found just once. Overall study results and limits: The authors listed around 150 TCR beta chains as cytomegalovirus-associated.

Points on this clone: Its matching antigen is unknown.

The gene calls are TRBV27 and TRBJ2-2, with TRBD2 matching 10 bases. Sequenced material: PBMCs. This clonotype originated in a man between 25 and 39 years old in good health and CMV-seropositive. CDR3 loop: CASRVAGGSTGELFF. The DNA for the CDR3 is TGTGCCAGCAGGGTAGCGGGGGGTTCAACCGGGGAGCTGTTTTTT.